This T cell receptor (beta chain) was profiled in a study of shared clonotypes between healthy human individuals. TCRdb's table, derived via immunoSEQ multiplex PCR, lists solely in-frame clones and lacks some. This table holds over a million clones, around 97% found once. Germline CDR1 and CDR2: MRHNA and SNTAGT. The length of the CDR3 is 14 residues. V lost 7 bases to trimming and J lost 1 base, with 13 bases between them. This clone showed up just once. Sequenced material: naive CD4+ T cells sorted from blood. Subset: CD45RA+ positively selected. J is TRBJ1-1 and V is TRBV6-4; the D is unclear. The source is a man younger than 40 in good health. The CDR3 protein is CASKPNLKNTEAFF. DNA of the CDR3: TGTGCCAGCAAGCCGAACTTAAAGAACACTGAAGCTTTCTTT.